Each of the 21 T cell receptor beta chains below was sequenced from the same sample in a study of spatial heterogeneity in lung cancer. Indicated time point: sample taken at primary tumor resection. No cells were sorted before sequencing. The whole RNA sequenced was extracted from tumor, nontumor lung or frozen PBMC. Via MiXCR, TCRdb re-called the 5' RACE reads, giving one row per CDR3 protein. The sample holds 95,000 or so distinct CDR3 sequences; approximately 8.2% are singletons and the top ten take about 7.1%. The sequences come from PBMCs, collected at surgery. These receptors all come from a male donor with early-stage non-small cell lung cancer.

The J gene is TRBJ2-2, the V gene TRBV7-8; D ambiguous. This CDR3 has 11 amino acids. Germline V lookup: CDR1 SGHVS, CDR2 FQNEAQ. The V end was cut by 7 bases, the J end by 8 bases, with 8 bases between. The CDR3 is CASTPGGELFF. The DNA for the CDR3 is TGTGCCAGCACCCCTGGTGGGGAGCTGTTTTTT.

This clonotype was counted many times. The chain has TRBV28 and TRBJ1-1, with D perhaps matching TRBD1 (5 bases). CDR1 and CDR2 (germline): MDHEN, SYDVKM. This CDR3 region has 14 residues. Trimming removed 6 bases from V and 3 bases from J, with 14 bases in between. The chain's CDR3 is CASRPGTRHTEAFF. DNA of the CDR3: TGTGCCAGCAGGCCTGGGACCCGGCACACTGAAGCTTTCTTT. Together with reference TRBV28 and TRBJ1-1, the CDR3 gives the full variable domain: DVKVTQSSRYLVKRTGEKVFLECVQDMDHENMFWYRQDPGLGLRLIYFSYDVKMKEKGDIPEGYSVSREKKERFSLILESASTNQTSMYLCASRPGTRHTEAFFGQGTRLTVV.

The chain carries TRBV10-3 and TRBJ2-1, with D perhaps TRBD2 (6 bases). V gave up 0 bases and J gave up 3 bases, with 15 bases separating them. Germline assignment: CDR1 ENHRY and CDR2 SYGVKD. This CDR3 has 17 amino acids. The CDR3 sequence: CAISESGTGAGYNEQFF. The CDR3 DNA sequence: TGTGCCATCAGTGAGTCGGGTACGGGAGCCGGCTACAATGAGCAGTTCTTC.

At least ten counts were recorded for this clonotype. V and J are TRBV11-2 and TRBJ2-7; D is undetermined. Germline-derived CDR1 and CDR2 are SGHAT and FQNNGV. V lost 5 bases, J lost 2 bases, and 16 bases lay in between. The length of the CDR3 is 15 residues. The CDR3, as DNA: TGTGCCAGCAGCCCCGCGGTCCGGACCACCTACGAGCAGTACTTC. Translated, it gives CASSPAVRTTYEQYF.

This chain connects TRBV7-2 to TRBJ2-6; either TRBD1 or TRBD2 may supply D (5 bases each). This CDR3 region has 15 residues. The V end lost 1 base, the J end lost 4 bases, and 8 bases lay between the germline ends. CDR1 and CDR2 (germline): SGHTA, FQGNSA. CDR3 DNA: TGTGCCAGCAGCTTAGTAGGGGACGGGGCCAACGTCCTGACTTTC. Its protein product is CASSLVGDGANVLTF.

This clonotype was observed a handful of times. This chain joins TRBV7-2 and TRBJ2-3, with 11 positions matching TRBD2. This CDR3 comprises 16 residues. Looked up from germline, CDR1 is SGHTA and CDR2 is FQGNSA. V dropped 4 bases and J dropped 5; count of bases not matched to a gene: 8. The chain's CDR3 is CASSSVAGGLEDTQYF. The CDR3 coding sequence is TGTGCCAGCAGCTCTGTAGCGGGGGGGCTGGAAGATACGCAGTATTTT.

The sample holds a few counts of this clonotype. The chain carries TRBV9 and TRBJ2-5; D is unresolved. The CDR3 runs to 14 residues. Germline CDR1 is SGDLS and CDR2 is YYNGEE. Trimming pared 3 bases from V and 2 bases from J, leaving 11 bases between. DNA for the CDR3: TGTGCCAGCAGCGCCGACACTCCACAAGAGACCCAGTACTTC. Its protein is CASSADTPQETQYF.

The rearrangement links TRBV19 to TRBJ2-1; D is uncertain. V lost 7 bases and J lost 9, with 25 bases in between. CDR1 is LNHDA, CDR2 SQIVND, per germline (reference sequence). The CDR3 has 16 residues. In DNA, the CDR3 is TGTGCCAGTACTCCAGATCCCCCACCCTCCCGTGGTGAGCAGTTCTTC. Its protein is CASTPDPPPSRGEQFF.

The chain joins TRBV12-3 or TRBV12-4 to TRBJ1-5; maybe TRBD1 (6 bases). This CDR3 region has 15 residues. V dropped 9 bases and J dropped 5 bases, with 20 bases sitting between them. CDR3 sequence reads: CASSPGVGAHQPQHF. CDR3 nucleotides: TGTGCCAGTAGCCCAGGGGTGGGGGCACATCAGCCCCAGCATTTT.

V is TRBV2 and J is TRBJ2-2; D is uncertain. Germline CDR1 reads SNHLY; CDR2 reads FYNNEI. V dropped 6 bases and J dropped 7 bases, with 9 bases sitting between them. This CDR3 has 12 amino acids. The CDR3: CASSYGIGELFF. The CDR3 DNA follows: TGTGCCAGCAGCTATGGGATCGGGGAGCTGTTTTTT.

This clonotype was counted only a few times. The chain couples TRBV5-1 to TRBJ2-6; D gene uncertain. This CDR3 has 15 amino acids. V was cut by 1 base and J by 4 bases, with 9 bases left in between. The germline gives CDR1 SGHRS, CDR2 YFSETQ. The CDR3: CASSLLGIGANVLTF. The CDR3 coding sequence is TGCGCCAGCAGCTTGCTGGGAATCGGGGCCAACGTCCTGACTTTC.

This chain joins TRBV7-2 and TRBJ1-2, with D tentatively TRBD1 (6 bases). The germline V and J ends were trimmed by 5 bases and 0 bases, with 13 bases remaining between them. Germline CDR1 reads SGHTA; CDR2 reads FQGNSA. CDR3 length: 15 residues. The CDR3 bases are TGTGCCAGCAGCCCGTCAGGGACACCTAACTATGGCTACACCTTC. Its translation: CASSPSGTPNYGYTF.

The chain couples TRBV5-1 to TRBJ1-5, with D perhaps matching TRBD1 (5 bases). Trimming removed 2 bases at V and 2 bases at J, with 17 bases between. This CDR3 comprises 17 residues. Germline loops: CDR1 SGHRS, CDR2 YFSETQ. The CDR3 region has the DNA TGCGCCAGCAGCTTCCCCGGGACTGAGGAGGGCAATCAGCCCCAGCATTTT. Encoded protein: CASSFPGTEEGNQPQHF.

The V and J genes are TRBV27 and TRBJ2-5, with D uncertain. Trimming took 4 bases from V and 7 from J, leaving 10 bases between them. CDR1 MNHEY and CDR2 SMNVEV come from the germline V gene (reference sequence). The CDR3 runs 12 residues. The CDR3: CASSSEGLTQYF. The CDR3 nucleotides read TGTGCCAGCAGTTCCGAAGGGTTGACCCAGTACTTC.

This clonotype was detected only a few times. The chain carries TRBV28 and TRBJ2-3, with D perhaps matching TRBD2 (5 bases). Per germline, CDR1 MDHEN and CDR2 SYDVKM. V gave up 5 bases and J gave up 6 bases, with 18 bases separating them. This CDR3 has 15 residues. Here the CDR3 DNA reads TGTGCCAGCAGTGATCTCTCCAGCCGAGGGGATACGCAGTATTTT. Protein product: CASSDLSSRGDTQYF.

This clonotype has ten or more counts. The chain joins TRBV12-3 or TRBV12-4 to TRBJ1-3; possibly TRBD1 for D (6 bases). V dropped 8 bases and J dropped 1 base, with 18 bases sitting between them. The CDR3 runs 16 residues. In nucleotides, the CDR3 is TGTGCCAGCTCCTACGGGGGCTTAGCTTCTGGAAACACCATATATTTT. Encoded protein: CASSYGGLASGNTIYF.

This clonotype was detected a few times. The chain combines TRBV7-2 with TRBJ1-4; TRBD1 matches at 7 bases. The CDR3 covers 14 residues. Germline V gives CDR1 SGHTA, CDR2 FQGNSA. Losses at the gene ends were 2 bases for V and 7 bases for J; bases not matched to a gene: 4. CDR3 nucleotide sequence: TGTGCCAGCAGCTTACAGGGGGACGGTGAAAAACTGTTTTTT. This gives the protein CASSLQGDGEKLFF. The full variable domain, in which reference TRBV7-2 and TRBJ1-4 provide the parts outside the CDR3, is GAGVSQSPSNKVTEKGKDVELRCDPISGHTALYWYRQSLGQGLEFLIYFQGNSAPDKSGLPSDRFSAERTGGSVSTLTIQRTQQEDSAVYLCASSLQGDGEKLFFGSGTQLSVL.

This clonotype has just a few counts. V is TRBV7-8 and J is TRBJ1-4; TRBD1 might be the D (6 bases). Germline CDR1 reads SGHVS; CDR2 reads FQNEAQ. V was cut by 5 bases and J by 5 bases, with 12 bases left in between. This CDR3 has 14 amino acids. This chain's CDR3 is CASSRSTGNEKLFF. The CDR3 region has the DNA TGTGCCAGCAGCCGATCCACAGGGAATGAAAAACTGTTTTTT.

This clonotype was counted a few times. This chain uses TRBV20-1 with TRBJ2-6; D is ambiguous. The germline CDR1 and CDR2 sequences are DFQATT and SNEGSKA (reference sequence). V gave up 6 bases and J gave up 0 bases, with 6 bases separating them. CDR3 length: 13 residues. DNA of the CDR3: TGCAGTGCAACCTTCTCTGGGGCCAACGTCCTGACTTTC. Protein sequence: CSATFSGANVLTF.

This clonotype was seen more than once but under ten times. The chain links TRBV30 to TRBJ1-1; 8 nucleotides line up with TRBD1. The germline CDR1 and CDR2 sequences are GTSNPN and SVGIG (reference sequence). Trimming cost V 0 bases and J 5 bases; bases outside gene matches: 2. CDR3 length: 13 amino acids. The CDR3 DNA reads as TGTGCCTGGAGTGTTACAGGGGGAACTGAAGCTTTCTTT. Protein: CAWSVTGGTEAFF. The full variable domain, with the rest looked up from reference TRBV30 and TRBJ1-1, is SQTIHQWPATLVQPVGSPLSLECTVEGTSNPNLYWYRQAAGRGLQLLFYSVGIGQISSEVPQNLSASRPQDRQFILSSKKLLLSDSGFYLCAWSVTGGTEAFFGQGTRLTVV.

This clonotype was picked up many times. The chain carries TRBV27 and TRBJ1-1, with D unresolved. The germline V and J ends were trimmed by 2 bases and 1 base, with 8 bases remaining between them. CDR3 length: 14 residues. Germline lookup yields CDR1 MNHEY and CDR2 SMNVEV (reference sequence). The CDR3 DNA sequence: TGTGCCAGCAGTTTAGGACGGCCGAACACTGAAGCTTTCTTT. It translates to CASSLGRPNTEAFF.